Presented here are 16 T cell receptor beta chains from one specimen sequenced in a study of Ad26.COV2.S vaccination and SARS-CoV-2 variants. TCRdb's copy holds only in-frame clones and misses some; the assay was immunoSEQ multiplex PCR. The table has roughly 400,000 clones, about 88% seen once. Indicated treatment: 19 received Ad26.COV2.S at low or high dose, single or two shots; a few received placebo; per-sample allocation not given. The samples date from day 63 after the first vaccine or placebo injection. Sequenced here: peripheral blood, sampled in a trial of Ad26.COV2.S vaccine versus placebo. These receptors came from a person between 18 and 60 years old who received the Ad26.COV2.S COVID-19 vaccine or a placebo.

This chain connects TRBV3-1 (or the pseudogene TRBV3-2) to TRBJ1-6, with D possibly matching TRBD1 (5 bases). CDR1 is LGHDT and CDR2 is YNNKEL in the germline V gene (reference sequence). The length of the CDR3 is 15 residues. Deletions cut 4 bases from V and 6 bases from J, with 13 bases between. The CDR3 loop is CASSLPGRANSPLHF. DNA of the CDR3: TGTGCCAGCAGCCTACCGGGACGGGCTAATTCACCCCTCCACTTT.

The chain couples TRBV30 to TRBJ1-5, with D perhaps matching TRBD1 (5 bases). Looked up from germline, CDR1 is GTSNPN and CDR2 is SVGIG (reference sequence). The V and J ends lost 4 bases and 6 bases respectively, with 22 bases between them. The CDR3 spans 16 residues. The CDR3 DNA sequence: TGTGCCTGGATTCTCCGACAGACTATAGCAACTCAGCCCCAGCATTTT. It specifies CAWILRQTIATQPQHF.

The CDR3: CASSLAAGSSTGGYTF. For the CDR3, the DNA is TGTGCCAGCAGCTTAGCCGCGGGGAGTTCCACCGGGGGCTACACCTTC. V gene TRBV5-8 combines with J gene TRBJ1-2; D call uncertain. Trimming pared 2 bases from V and 8 bases from J, leaving 22 bases between. Per germline, CDR1 SGHTS and CDR2 YDEGEE. The CDR3 loop spans 16 amino acids.

This clone has a handful of counts. The gene calls are TRBV18 and TRBJ1-5; maybe TRBD1 (6 bases). This CDR3 is built from 15 residues. Germline CDR1 is KGHSH and CDR2 is LQKENI. The V end lost 1 base, the J end lost 6 bases, and 13 bases lay between the germline ends. CDR3 sequence (DNA): TGTGCCAGCTCACCACAGGCCGGGGGCACTCAGCCCCAGCATTTT. Translated: CASSPQAGGTQPQHF.

The chain combines TRBV4-1 with TRBJ1-6; D call uncertain. With 0 bases removed from V and 9 bases from J, the gap between germline ends came to 18 bases. CDR3 size: 17 residues. Looked up from germline, CDR1 is MGHRA and CDR2 is YSYEKL. CDR3 in amino acids: CASSQEPIGQVLSPLHF. Here the CDR3 DNA reads TGCGCCAGCAGCCAAGAACCTATCGGGCAGGTTCTTTCACCCCTCCACTTT.

The DNA of the CDR3 is TGTGCCAGTAGCCAGACAGTGTATAGCAATCAGCCCCAGCATTTT. Amino acid sequence: CASSQTVYSNQPQHF. The chain recombines TRBV19 with TRBJ1-5; weak D call: TRBD1 (5 bases). CDR1 is LNHDA, CDR2 SQIVND, per germline (reference sequence). The V and J ends lost 6 bases and 0 bases respectively, with 12 bases between them. This CDR3 is 15 amino acids long.

J is TRBJ2-7 and V is TRBV27, with D possibly matching TRBD1 (5 bases). Per the germline V gene, CDR1 is MNHEY and CDR2 is SMNVEV (reference sequence). V was trimmed by 4 bases and J by 1 base, leaving 14 bases between them. The CDR3 is 15 residues long. CDR3: CASSYDRTTSYEQYF. DNA for the CDR3: TGTGCCAGCAGTTACGACAGAACTACTTCCTACGAGCAGTACTTC.

The V gene is TRBV11-2, the J gene TRBJ1-1; D unclear. The CDR3 totals 14 residues. CDR1 is SGHAT and CDR2 is FQNNGV in the germline V gene. The V and J ends lost 5 bases and 1 base respectively, with 11 bases between them. DNA of the CDR3: TGTGCCAGCAGCGCTCTAACGAGGAACACTGAAGCTTTCTTT. Its translation is CASSALTRNTEAFF.

The rearrangement joins TRBV7-6 to TRBJ2-7; the match to TRBD1 covers 9 bases. Germline lookup yields CDR1 SGHVS and CDR2 FNYEAQ. The CDR3 consists of 18 residues. The V segment lost 5 bases and the J segment 0 bases; nucleotides outside the gene matches: 14. The CDR3 DNA is TGTGCCAGCAGCACCCGTCCGGACAGGGGACAGAGCTCCTACGAGCAGTACTTC. It yields the protein CASSTRPDRGQSSYEQYF. Full variable domain (missing parts from reference TRBV7-6 and TRBJ2-7): GAGVSQSPRYKVTKRGQDVALRCDPISGHVSLYWYRQALGQGPEFLTYFNYEAQQDKSGLPNDRFSAERPEGSISTLTIQRTEQRDSAMYRCASSTRPDRGQSSYEQYFGPGTRLTVT.

This clone was counted once. The chain carries TRBV5-5 and TRBJ1-5; D not resolved. Trimming removed 0 bases from V and 1 base from J, with 8 bases in between. Germline V gives CDR1 SGHKS, CDR2 YYEKEE (reference sequence). The length of the CDR3 is 15 residues. CDR3 sequence (DNA): TGTGCCAGCAGCTTGGACGGAAGGAGCAATCAGCCCCAGCATTTT. Translated: CASSLDGRSNQPQHF.

The chain combines TRBV6-5 with TRBJ2-7; the D gene is possibly TRBD2 (5 bases). This CDR3 comprises 15 residues. CDR1 and CDR2 (germline): MNHEY, SVGAGI. The V gene lost 4 bases and the J gene lost 2 bases, with 15 bases spanning the gap. CDR3 sequence: CASSLQSGTPYEQYF. The CDR3 DNA is TGTGCCAGCAGTTTACAAAGCGGTACGCCCTACGAGCAGTACTTC.

The V gene is TRBV5-5, the J gene TRBJ1-2, with a possible D match to TRBD1 (5 bases). There are 15 residues in the CDR3. Germline assignment: CDR1 SGHKS and CDR2 YYEKEE (reference sequence). V was pared by 4 bases and J by 3 bases, with 16 bases between. As DNA, the CDR3 is TGTGCCAGCAGCACCTACGGGGGGGAGTACTATGGCTACACCTTC. This translates into CASSTYGGEYYGYTF. The full variable domain, completed using reference TRBV5-5 and TRBJ1-2, is DAGVTQSPTHLIKTRGQQVTLRCSPISGHKSVSWYQQVLGQGPQFIFQYYEKEERGRGNFPDRFSARQFPNYSSELNVNALLLGDSALYLCASSTYGGEYYGYTFGSGTRLTVV.

The chain carries TRBV5-1 and TRBJ2-5; D unclear. Looked up from germline, CDR1 is SGHRS and CDR2 is YFSETQ. The ends were cut back, 2 bases at V and 5 bases at J, with 7 bases in the middle. The CDR3 spans 12 residues. The CDR3 protein is CASSFSWETQYF. The DNA of the CDR3 is TGCGCCAGCAGCTTTAGTTGGGAGACCCAGTACTTC.

This chain links TRBV7-2 with TRBJ1-2; 8 bases align to TRBD1. V shed 5 bases and J 6 bases; nucleotides not matched to a gene: 11. The CDR3 consists of 15 residues. Germline V gene sequence: CDR1 SGHTA, CDR2 FQGNSA. CDR3 loop: CASSTSAGGGDGYTF. CDR3 in DNA: TGTGCCAGCAGCACCTCCGCAGGGGGCGGGGATGGCTACACCTTC.

This rearrangement joins TRBV7-9 to TRBJ2-5; 10 positions agree with TRBD2. The trim removed 1 base at V and 5 bases at J, leaving 10 bases unmatched. This CDR3 is 17 amino acids long. Germline V gene data show CDR1 as SEHNR and CDR2 as FQNEAQ (reference sequence). The CDR3 region has the DNA TGTGCCAGCAGCTTAGGTCGGTCTAGCGGGAGCCCGGAGACCCAGTACTTC. Its translation is CASSLGRSSGSPETQYF.

The sample holds one count of this clone. The rearrangement joins TRBV2 to TRBJ2-7; the D gene is possibly TRBD2 (6 bases). CDR1 is SNHLY, CDR2 FYNNEI, per germline. The CDR3 length is 11 residues. V was trimmed by 6 bases and J by 7 bases, leaving 10 bases between them. The CDR3: CASSTGGEQYF. The CDR3 DNA reads as TGTGCCAGCAGCACTGGGGGGGAGCAGTACTTC.